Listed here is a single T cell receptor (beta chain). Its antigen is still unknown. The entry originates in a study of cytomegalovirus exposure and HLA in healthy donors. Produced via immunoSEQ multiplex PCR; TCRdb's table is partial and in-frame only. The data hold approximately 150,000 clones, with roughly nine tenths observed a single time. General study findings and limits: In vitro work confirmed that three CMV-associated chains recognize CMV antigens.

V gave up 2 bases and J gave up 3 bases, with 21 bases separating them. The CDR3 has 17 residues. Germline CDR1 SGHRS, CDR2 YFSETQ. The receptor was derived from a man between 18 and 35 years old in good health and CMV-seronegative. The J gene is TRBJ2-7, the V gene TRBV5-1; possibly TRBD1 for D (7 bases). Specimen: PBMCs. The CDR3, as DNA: TGCGCCAGCAGCTTTGGCGGTGGAGGGGGCCCAAGCTACGAGCAGTACTTC. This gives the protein CASSFGGGGGPSYEQYF.